The 9 T cell receptor beta chains presented below share a single source sample, sequenced in a study of blood T cell repertoires in COVID-19 (dated by TCRdb to 2018 to 2021). Library preparation was by the immunoSEQ multiplex PCR assay. This is the immuneACCESS table as TCRdb keeps it, with only in-frame sequences that have V and J called. A part of the clones is gone; compared with another copy, unresolved V genes explain less than half, and the rest is unexplained. The sample contains approximately 200,000 clones, around 87% of them found a single time. The ten largest clones take up about 6% of the sample. The sample consisted of peripheral blood. These receptors were collected from a man between 60 and 75 years old who had recovered from COVID-19.

The CDR3 bases are TGTGCCAGCAGCACCGCGGGAAGCACAGATACGCAGTATTTT. Its translation is CASSTAGSTDTQYF. The chain recombines TRBV28 with TRBJ2-3; TRBD2 is a possible D gene (6 bases). The CDR3 is made up of 14 amino acids. Looked up from germline, CDR1 is MDHEN and CDR2 is SYDVKM. V shed 6 bases and J shed 0 bases, with 10 bases lying between them.

The rearrangement joins TRBV19 to TRBJ1-3; 8 nucleotides match TRBD1. This CDR3 contains 15 residues. The germline V gene encodes CDR1 LNHDA and CDR2 SQIVND (reference sequence). V lost 3 bases to trimming and J lost 4 bases; unmatched junction nucleotides: 5. The CDR3 DNA follows: TGTGCCAGTAGTATTCAGGGACAGGCCGGAAACACCATATATTTT. It translates to CASSIQGQAGNTIYF.

The gene calls are TRBV7-3 and TRBJ1-6, with 7 nucleotides matching TRBD1. This CDR3 is 16 amino acids long. V lost 5 bases, J lost 9 bases, and 13 bases stayed unmatched. Germline lookup yields CDR1 SGHTA and CDR2 FQGTGA. The CDR3 sequence is CASSLTGASQSSPLHF. As DNA, the CDR3 is TGTGCCAGCAGCCTTACAGGGGCCAGCCAAAGTTCACCCCTCCACTTT.

The count of this clone is one. The gene calls are TRBV19 and TRBJ2-2; no clear D. This CDR3 comprises 13 residues. Trimming pared 7 bases from V and 4 bases from J, leaving 10 bases between. Germline V gene data show CDR1 as LNHDA and CDR2 as SQIVND (reference sequence). CDR3 loop: CASTNTFTGELFF. In DNA form, the CDR3 reads TGTGCCAGTACGAACACCTTCACCGGGGAGCTGTTTTTT.

V is TRBV7-3 and J is TRBJ2-3; 7 bases match TRBD1. Trimming at V came to 5 bases and at J to 2 bases, leaving 7 bases not matched to a gene. The germline gives CDR1 SGHTA, CDR2 FQGTGA. This CDR3 is 15 amino acids long. This CDR3 reads CASSPTGVVTDTQYF. The CDR3, as DNA: TGTGCCAGCAGCCCCACAGGGGTGGTCACAGATACGCAGTATTTT.

This clone showed up just a few times. The V and J genes are TRBV19 and TRBJ1-3; D may be TRBD1 (6 bases). The CDR3 loop spans 13 amino acids. The V gene's germline CDR1 is LNHDA and CDR2 SQIVND (reference sequence). The germline V and J ends were trimmed by 5 bases and 4 bases, with 9 bases remaining between them. CDR3 amino acids: CASSQDRGNTIYF. The CDR3 DNA reads as TGTGCCAGTAGTCAGGACAGAGGAAACACCATATATTTT.

V gene TRBV9 combines with J gene TRBJ2-5; 7 bases map to TRBD1. This CDR3 is 15 amino acids long. Per the germline V gene, CDR1 is SGDLS and CDR2 is YYNGEE. With V trimmed by 1 base and J by 5 bases, 8 bases remained unmatched. The CDR3 reads CASSVSGDSMETQYF. The CDR3, as DNA: TGTGCCAGCAGCGTATCTGGGGACAGTATGGAGACCCAGTACTTC.

The rearrangement joins TRBV24-1 to TRBJ1-5; 7 bases fit TRBD1. Germline V CDR1 and CDR2: KGHDR, SFDVKD. This CDR3 has 16 residues. The ends lost 5 bases at V and 0 bases at J; junction bases unmatched: 6. CDR3 sequence reads: CATSGPGTDSNQPQHF. Here the CDR3 DNA reads TGTGCCACCAGTGGCCCTGGGACAGATAGCAATCAGCCCCAGCATTTT.

The J gene is TRBJ2-5, the V gene TRBV28; 8 nucleotides match TRBD2. Trimming cost V 6 bases and J 0 bases; bases outside gene matches: 9. Germline V gene data show CDR1 as MDHEN and CDR2 as SYDVKM. The CDR3 length is 16 residues. The CDR3 bases are TGTGCCAGCAGCGCTTTTTTAGCGGGGAACCAAGAGACCCAGTACTTC. Protein product: CASSAFLAGNQETQYF.